The T cell receptor beta chain under discussion was sequenced for a study of T cells in women clearing cervical HPV infection. Regarding this clone: Its antigen is unidentified. The read finishes 3 residues shy of the CDR3 end, and the germline J gene is used to complete it.

Study-wide points: Cases and controls were distinguished at AUC 0.83 by richness and V genes.

All participants had a single incident cervical HPV16 infection, and prevalent HPV16 infections were excluded. Sequencing used immunoSEQ multiplex PCR; TCRdb keeps in-frame clones, though not all of them. The listing contains tens of thousands of clones. J lost 2 bases, V lost 2 bases, and 6 bases had no gene match. Germline CDR1 is DFQATT and CDR2 is SNEGSKA (reference sequence). The CDR3 has 15 amino acids. The material sequenced was blood buffy coat. The V and J genes are TRBV20-1 and TRBJ1-5; 7 bases map to TRBD1. The sequence derives from a woman aged 18 to 75 with a cervical HPV16 infection that either progressed to CIN3+ or cleared (not recorded which). CDR3 amino acids: CSARRGPGGNQPQHF. The covered CDR3 bases are TGCAGTGCTAGAAGGGGGCCCGGAGGCAATCAGCCC.